This is a list of T cell receptor beta chains from one sample in a study of shared clonotypes between healthy human individuals. TCRdb keeps only in-frame clones here, not all; method: immunoSEQ multiplex PCR. There are about 750,000 clones in the sample; 80% to 95% occur only once, and 20% to 30% lies in the top ten. Sequencing was performed on naive CD8+ T cells sorted from blood. These receptors were collected from a man in his thirties or forties in good health. The conserved cysteine and the conserved F or W are not part of the CDR3 here. D genes are given only for firm matches.

v_gene	d_gene	j_gene	CDR3aa
TRBV5-1	TRBD1	TRBJ1-1	ASSFRDRLTGSEAF
TRBV7-2	TRBD2	TRBJ2-1	ASSLGTSGIGKDEQF
TRBV11-2	-	TRBJ1-1	ASSLGSLIGTEAF
TRBV7-9	TRBD2	TRBJ2-1	ASSFGRDYLSYNEQF
TRBV7-8	-	TRBJ1-4	ASSFRRPAATNEKLF
TRBV29-1	TRBD1	TRBJ1-4	SQRPGTGGEKLF
TRBV5-5	-	TRBJ2-7	ASSLEVAGIYEQY
TRBV10-2	-	TRBJ1-5	ASRGGAGWVGNQPQH
TRBV6-4	TRBD1	TRBJ2-1	ASSDLWTGNYNEQF
TRBV27	-	TRBJ2-7	ASSSSAGQLSYEQY
TRBV18	TRBD1	TRBJ1-1	ASSPRGERATEAF
TRBV21-1	-	TRBJ2-1	ASSKADTSGRLRNEQF
TRBV25-1	TRBD2	TRBJ2-3	ASRPGLLTDTQY
TRBV28	-	TRBJ1-2	ASSFGMSVRGGYT
TRBV4-1	-	TRBJ2-1	ASSQVGVGDNEQF
TRBV5-1	-	TRBJ2-3	ASSIPKASESTDTQY
TRBV18	TRBD2	TRBJ2-3	ASRSAGVTDTQY
TRBV4-3	TRBD2	TRBJ2-1	ASSQDGGSWEQF
TRBV7-8	-	TRBJ1-2	ASSSTTPGGVRDYGYT
TRBV7-9	TRBD2	TRBJ2-3	ASSPLAGRGTDTQY
TRBV28	TRBD1	TRBJ2-7	ASSLPIPGQGKSYEQY
TRBV2	-	TRBJ1-2	AVRDIYGYT
TRBV15	-	TRBJ1-3	AIGLDRRDTIY
TRBV7-9	-	TRBJ1-4	ASSLTADSNEKLF